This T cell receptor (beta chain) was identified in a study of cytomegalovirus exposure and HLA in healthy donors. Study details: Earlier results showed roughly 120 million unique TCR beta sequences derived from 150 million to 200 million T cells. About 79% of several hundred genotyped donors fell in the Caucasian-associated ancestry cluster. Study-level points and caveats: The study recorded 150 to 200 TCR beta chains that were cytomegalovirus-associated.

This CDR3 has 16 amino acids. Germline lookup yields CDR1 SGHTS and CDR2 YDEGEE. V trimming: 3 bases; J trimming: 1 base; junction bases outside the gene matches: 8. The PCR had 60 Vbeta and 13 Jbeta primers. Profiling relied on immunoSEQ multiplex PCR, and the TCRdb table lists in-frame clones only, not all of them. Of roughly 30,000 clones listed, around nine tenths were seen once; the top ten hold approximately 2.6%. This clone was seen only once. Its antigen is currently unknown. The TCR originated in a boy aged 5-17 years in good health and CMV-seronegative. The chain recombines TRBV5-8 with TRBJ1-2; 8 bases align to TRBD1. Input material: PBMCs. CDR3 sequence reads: CASSSGQASDNYGYTF. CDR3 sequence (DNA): TGTGCCAGCAGCTCGGGACAGGCGAGCGATAACTATGGCTACACCTTC. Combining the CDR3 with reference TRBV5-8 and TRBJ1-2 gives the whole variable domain EAGVTQSPTHLIKTRGQQATLRCSPISGHTSVYWYQQALGLGLQFLLWYDEGEERNRGNFPPRFSGRQFPNYSSELNVNALELEDSALYLCASSSGQASDNYGYTFGSGTRLTVV.